The clone carrying this T cell receptor (beta chain) was picked up a small number of times. Antigen unknown. A junction boundary mismatches the germline segment, possibly from a read error. This specimen belongs to a study of T cell repertoires in cytomegalovirus infection. Study-wide context: From public TCR beta signatures came an indication of both CMV infection and matching HLA type. Overall study results and limits: There were HLA-C-restricted CMV-specific TCR beta clonotypes dominating the ex vivo response.

MiXCR was run by TCRdb on the reads, yielding one entry per CDR3 protein. Among about 770,000 distinct CDR3 sequences, approximately 32% were seen once, and the ten largest hold 10% to 15%. Per the germline V gene, CDR1 is WSHSY and CDR2 is SAAADI. This CDR3 comprises 13 residues. The sequence was obtained from a human donor in good health (CMV status not recorded). Some clones in this sample may be carry-over from other donors' samples. The V gene is TRBV10-2, the J gene TRBJ1-5, with D tentatively TRBD1 (6 bases). Sample: cultured CD8+ T cells from PBMCs, taken from culture after CMV antigen stimulation. CDR3 residues: CASGDRLNQPQHF. In DNA form, the CDR3 reads TGCGCCAGCGGTGACAGGCTGAATCAGCCCCAGCATTTT.